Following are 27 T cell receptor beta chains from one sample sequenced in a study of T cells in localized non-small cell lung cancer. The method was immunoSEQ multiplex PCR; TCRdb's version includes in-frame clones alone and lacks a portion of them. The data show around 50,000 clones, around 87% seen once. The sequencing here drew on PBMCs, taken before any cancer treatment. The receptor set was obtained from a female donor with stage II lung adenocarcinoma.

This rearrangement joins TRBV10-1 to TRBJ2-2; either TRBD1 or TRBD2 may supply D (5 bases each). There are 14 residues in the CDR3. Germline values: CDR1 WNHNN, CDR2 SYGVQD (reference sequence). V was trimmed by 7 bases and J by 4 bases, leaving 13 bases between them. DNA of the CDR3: TGCGCCAGCACCGAGAGGGGTTTCACCGGGGAGCTGTTTTTT. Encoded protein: CASTERGFTGELFF.

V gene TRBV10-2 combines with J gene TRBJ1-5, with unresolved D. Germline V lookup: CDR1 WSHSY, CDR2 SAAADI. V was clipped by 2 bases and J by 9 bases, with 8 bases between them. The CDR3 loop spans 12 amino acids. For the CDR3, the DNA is TGCGCCAGCAGTGAGGCTCGTGGGCCCCAGCATTTT. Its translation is CASSEARGPQHF.

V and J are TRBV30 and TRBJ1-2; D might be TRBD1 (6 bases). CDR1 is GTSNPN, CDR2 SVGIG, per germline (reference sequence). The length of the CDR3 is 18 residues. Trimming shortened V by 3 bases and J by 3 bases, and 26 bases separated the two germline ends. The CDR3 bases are TGTGCCTGGAGCTATAAACCCCGGGAGGGGGACCTTGACTATGGCTACACCTTC. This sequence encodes CAWSYKPREGDLDYGYTF.

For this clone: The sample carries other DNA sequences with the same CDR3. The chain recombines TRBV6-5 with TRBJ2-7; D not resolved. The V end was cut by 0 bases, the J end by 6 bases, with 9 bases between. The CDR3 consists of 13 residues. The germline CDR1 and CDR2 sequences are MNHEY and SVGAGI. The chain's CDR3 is CASSYSFRTEQYF. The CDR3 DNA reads TGTGCCAGCAGTTACTCGTTTAGGACCGAGCAGTACTTC.

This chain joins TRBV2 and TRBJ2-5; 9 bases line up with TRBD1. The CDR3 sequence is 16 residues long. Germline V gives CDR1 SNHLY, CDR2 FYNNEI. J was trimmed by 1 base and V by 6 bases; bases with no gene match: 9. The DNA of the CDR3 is TGTGCCAGCAGCGACCAAGGACAGGGGTTCCAAGAGACCCAGTACTTC. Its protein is CASSDQGQGFQETQYF.

The CDR3 reads CASSPQLNTEAFF. In DNA form, the CDR3 reads TGTGCCAGCTCGCCCCAGTTGAACACTGAAGCTTTCTTT. The V and J genes are TRBV18 and TRBJ1-1; D unresolved. The CDR3 length is 13 residues. Trimming shortened V by 6 bases and J by 0 bases, and 8 bases separated the two germline ends. Germline loops: CDR1 KGHSH, CDR2 LQKENI. Drawing the rest from reference TRBV18 and TRBJ1-1, the complete variable domain is NAGVMQNPRHLVRRRGQEARLRCSPMKGHSHVYWYRQLPEEGLKFMVYLQKENIIDESGMPKERFSAEFPKEGPSILRIQQVVRGDSAAYFCASSPQLNTEAFFGQGTRLTVV.

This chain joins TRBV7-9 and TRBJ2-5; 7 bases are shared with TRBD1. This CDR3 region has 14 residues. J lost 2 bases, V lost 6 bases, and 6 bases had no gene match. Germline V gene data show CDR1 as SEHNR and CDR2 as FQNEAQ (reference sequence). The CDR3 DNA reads TGTGCCAGCAGTCTGGGGACAGTTCAAGAGACCCAGTACTTC. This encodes CASSLGTVQETQYF. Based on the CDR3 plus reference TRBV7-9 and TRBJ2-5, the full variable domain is DTGVSQNPRHKITKRGQNVTFRCDPISEHNRLYWYRQTLGQGPEFLTYFQNEAQLEKSRLLSDRFSAERPKGSFSTLEIQRTEQGDSAMYLCASSLGTVQETQYFGPGTRLLVL.

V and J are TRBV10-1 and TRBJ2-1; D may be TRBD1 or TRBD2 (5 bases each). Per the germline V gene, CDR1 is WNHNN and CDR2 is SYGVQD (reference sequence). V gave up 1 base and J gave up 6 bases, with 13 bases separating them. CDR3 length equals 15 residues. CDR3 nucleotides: TGCGCCAGCAGTGAGTTCTCAGGGACCGGCAATGAGCAGTTCTTC. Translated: CASSEFSGTGNEQFF.

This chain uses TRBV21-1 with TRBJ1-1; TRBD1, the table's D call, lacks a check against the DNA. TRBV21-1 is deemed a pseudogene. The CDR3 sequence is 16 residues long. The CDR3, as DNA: TGTGCCAGCAGTTTGTTCATATACACAATTCGCACTGAAGCTTTCTTT. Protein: CASSLFIYTIRTEAFF.

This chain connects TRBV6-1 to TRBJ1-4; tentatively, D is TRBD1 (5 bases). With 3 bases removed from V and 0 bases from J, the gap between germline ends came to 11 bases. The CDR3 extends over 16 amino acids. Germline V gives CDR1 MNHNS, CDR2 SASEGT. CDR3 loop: CASSEGVHSTNEKLFF. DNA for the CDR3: TGTGCCAGCAGTGAGGGGGTACACTCAACTAATGAAAAACTGTTTTTT.

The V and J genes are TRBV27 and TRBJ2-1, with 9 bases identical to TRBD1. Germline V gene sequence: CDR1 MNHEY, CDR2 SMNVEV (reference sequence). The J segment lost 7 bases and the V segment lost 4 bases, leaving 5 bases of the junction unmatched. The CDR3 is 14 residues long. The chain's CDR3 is CASSSGQGWNEQFF. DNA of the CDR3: TGTGCCAGCAGTTCGGGACAGGGATGGAATGAGCAGTTCTTC.

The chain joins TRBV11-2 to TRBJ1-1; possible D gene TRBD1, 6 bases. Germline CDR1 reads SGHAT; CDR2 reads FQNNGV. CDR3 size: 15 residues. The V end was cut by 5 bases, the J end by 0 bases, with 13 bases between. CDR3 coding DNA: TGTGCCAGCAGCCGAACAGGGAATATGAACACTGAAGCTTTCTTT. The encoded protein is CASSRTGNMNTEAFF.

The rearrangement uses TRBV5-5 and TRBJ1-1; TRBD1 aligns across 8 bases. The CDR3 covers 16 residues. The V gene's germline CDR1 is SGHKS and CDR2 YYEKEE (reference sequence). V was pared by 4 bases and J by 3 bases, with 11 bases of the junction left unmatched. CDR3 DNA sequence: TGTGCCAGCAGCCCAGGGGGCGCGCGGGTGGACACTGAAGCTTTCTTT. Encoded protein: CASSPGGARVDTEAFF. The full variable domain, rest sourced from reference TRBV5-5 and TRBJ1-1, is DAGVTQSPTHLIKTRGQQVTLRCSPISGHKSVSWYQQVLGQGPQFIFQYYEKEERGRGNFPDRFSARQFPNYSSELNVNALLLGDSALYLCASSPGGARVDTEAFFGQGTRLTVV.

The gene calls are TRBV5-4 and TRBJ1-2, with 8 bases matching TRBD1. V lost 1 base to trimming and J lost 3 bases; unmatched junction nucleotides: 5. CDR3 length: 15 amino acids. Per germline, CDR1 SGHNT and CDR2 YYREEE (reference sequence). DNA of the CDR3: TGTGCCAGCAGCTTGACAATGACAGGGGACTATGGCTACACCTTC. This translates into CASSLTMTGDYGYTF.

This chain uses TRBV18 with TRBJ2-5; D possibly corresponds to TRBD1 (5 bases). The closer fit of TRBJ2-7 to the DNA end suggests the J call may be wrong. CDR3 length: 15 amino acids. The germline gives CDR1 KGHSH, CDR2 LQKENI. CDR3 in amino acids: CASSPSGSLNYEQYF. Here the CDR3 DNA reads TGTGCCAGCTCACCATCAGGGTCCCTGAATTACGAGCAGTACTTC.

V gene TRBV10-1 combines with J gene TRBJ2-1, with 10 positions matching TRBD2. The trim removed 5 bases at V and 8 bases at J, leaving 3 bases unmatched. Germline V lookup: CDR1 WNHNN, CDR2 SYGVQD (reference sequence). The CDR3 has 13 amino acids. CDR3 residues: CASSSGGADEQFF. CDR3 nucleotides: TGCGCCAGCAGTAGCGGGGGGGCGGATGAGCAGTTCTTC.

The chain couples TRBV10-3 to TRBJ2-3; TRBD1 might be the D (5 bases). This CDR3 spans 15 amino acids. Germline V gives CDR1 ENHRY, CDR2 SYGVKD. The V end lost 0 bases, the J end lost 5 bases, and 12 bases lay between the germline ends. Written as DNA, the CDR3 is TGTGCCATCAGTGAGTCGCCCAGGGTAGGAGATACGCAGTATTTT. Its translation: CAISESPRVGDTQYF.

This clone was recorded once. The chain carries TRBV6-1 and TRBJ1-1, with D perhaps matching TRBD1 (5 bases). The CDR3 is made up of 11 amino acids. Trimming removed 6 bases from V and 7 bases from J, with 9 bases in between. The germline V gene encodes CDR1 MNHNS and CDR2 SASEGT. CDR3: CASRVDIEAFF. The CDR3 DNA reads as TGTGCCAGCAGGGTGGACATTGAAGCTTTCTTT.

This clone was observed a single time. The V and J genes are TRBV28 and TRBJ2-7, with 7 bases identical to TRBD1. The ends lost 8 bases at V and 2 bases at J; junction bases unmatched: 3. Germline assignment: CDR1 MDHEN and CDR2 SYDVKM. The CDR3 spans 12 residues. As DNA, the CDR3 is TGTGCCAGCCGGGACAGCGCCTACGAGCAGTACTTC. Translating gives CASRDSAYEQYF.

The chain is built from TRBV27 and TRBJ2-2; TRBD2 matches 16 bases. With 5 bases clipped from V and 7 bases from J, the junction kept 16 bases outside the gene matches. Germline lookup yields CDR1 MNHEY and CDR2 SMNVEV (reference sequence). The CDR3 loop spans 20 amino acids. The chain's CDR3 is CASSHRTPGTSGGALGELFF. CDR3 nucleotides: TGTGCCAGCAGTCACCGGACACCTGGGACTAGCGGGGGGGCTCTCGGGGAGCTGTTTTTT.

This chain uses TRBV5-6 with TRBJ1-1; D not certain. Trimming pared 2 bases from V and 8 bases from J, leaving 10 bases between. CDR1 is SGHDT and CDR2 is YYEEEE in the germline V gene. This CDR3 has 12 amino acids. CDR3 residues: CASSLGSREAFF. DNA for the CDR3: TGTGCCAGCAGCTTAGGGTCGCGAGAAGCTTTCTTT. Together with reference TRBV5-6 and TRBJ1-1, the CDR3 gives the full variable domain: DAGVTQSPTHLIKTRGQQVTLRCSPKSGHDTVSWYQQALGQGPQFIFQYYEEEERQRGNFPDRFSGHQFPNYSSELNVNALLLGDSALYLCASSLGSREAFFGQGTRLTVV.

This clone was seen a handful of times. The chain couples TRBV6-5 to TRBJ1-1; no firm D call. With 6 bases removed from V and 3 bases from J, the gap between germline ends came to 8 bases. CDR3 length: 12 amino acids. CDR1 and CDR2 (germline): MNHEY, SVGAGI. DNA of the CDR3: TGTGCCAGCAGCCGGACGGACACTGAAGCTTTCTTT. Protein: CASSRTDTEAFF.

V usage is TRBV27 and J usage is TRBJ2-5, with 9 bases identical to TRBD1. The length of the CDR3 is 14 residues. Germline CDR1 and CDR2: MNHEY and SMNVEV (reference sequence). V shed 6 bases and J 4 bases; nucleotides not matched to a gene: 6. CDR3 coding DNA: TGTGCCAGCAGCCAGAACAGGGGGCTAGAGACCCAGTACTTC. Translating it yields CASSQNRGLETQYF.

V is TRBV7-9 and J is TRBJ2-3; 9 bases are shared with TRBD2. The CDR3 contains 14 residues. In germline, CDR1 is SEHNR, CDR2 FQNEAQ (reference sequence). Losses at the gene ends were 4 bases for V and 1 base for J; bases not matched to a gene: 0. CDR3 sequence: CASSSSGGTDTQYF. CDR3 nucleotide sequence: TGTGCCAGCAGCTCTAGCGGGGGCACAGATACGCAGTATTTT.

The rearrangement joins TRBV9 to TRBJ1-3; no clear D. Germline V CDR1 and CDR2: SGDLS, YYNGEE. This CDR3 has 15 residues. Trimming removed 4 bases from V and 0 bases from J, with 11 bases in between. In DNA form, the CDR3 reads TGTGCCAGCAGCCCCTCGGGCCTCTCTGGAAACACCATATATTTT. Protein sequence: CASSPSGLSGNTIYF.

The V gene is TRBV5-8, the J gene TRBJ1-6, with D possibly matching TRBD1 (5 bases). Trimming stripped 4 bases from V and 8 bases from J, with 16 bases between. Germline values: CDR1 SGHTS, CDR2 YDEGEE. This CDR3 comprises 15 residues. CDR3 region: CASSLTGLRDSPLHF. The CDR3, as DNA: TGTGCCAGCAGCCTCACGGGGCTCCGGGATTCACCCCTCCACTTT.

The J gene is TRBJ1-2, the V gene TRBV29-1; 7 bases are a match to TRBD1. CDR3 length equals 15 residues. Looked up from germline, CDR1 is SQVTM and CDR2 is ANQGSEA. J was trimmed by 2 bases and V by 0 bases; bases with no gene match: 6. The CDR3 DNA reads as TGCAGCGTTGAAGATCCCCAGGGGGTGAACTATGGCTACACCTTC. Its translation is CSVEDPQGVNYGYTF.